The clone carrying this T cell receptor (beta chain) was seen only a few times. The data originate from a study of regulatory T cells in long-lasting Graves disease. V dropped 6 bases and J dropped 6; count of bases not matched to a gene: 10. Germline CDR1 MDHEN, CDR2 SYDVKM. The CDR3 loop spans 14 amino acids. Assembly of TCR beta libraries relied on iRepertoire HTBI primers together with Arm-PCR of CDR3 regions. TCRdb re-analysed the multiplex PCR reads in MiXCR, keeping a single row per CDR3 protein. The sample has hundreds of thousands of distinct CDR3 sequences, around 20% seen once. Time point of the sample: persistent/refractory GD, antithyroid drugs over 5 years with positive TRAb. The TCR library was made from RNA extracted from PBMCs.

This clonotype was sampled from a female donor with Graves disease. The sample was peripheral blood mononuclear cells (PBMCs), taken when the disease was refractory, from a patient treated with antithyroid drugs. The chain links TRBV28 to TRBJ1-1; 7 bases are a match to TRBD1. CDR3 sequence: CASRYRDSSAEAFF. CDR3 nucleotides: TGTGCCAGCAGATATCGGGACAGCTCTGCTGAAGCTTTCTTT.